This T cell receptor beta chain was recovered during a study of blood T cell repertoires in COVID-19. The overall study: Sources were T cells, B-cell-depleted T cells, or PBMCs; the material itself was cDNA or gDNA.

The trim removed 7 bases at V and 3 bases at J, leaving 5 bases unmatched. The germline V gene encodes CDR1 MNHEY and CDR2 SVGAGI. CDR3 length: 13 residues. Clinical history reported by participants formed the basis on which cohorts were assigned. In the authors' workflow: Amplification of reference gene primers provided the estimated nucleated cell counts. Some clones are missing from TCRdb's copy, which holds only in-frame ones; the method was immunoSEQ multiplex PCR. V and J calls and clone size are given by that table; D and trimming were obtained from the DNA. The repertoire holds fewer than 250,000 clones, with roughly 85% as singletons.

The receptor's source is a woman aged 35 to 49 with acute COVID-19. Sequencing input: PBMCs or T cells enriched from blood (not recorded which). J is TRBJ2-7 and V is TRBV6-5; TRBD1 matches 8 bases. CDR3 nucleotides: TGTGCCAGCACACAGGGGGACCACTACGAGCAGTACTTC. It is translated as CASTQGDHYEQYF.